This T cell receptor (beta chain) was obtained from a study of memory CD4+ T cells and cytomegalovirus serostatus. Study summary: Donors were healthy Belgian adults, 9 CMV seropositive and 24 seronegative.

CDR1 and CDR2 (germline): SGHVS, FNYEAQ. The CDR3 covers 13 residues. The ends were cut back, 3 bases at V and 4 bases at J, with 9 bases in the middle. The sort gate was single viable CD3+CD4+CD8-CD45RO+ cells for memory CD4+ T cells. Total CD4+ T cells were enriched by CD4 positive selection. General study points: Repertoires predicted CMV serostatus with median bootstrapped AUC of approximately 0.95.

This clone was seen just once. Its antigen is undetermined. The protocol was immunoSEQ multiplex PCR, while the TCRdb copy is restricted to in-frame clones and leaves out a portion. The sample carries 46,000 or so clones, roughly three quarters recorded once. The clonotype was recovered from an adult in good health and CMV-seronegative. Sequencing was carried out using memory CD4+ T cells from blood. The gene calls are TRBV7-6 and TRBJ1-1; D is unclear. CDR3 sequence reads: CASSLEISTEAFF. CDR3 coding DNA: TGTGCCAGCAGCTTGGAGATTAGCACTGAAGCTTTCTTT.